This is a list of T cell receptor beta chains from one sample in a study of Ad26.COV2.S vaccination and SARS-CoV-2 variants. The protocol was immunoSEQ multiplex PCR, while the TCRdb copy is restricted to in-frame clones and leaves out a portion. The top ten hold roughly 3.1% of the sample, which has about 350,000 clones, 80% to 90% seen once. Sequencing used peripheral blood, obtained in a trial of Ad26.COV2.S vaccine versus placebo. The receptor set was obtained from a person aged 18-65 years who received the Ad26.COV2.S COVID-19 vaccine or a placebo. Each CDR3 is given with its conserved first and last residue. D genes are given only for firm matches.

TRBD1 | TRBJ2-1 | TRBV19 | CASSSTGGAYNEQFF | TGTGCCAGTAGTTCTACAGGGGGCGCCTACAATGAGCAGTTCTTC
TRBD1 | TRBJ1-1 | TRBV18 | CASSPPGTVNTEAFF | TGTGCCAGCTCACCCCCGGGGACAGTGAACACTGAAGCTTTCTTT
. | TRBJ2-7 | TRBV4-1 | CASSPRRDRSYEQYF | TGCGCCAGCAGCCCGCGCCGGGACCGATCCTACGAGCAGTACTTC
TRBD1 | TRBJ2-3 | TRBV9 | CASNLRDSLTPTDTQYF | TGTGCCAGCAACCTAAGGGACAGCCTTACCCCCACAGATACGCAGTATTTT
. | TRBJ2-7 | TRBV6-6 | CASRPLEGGTYEQYF | TGTGCCAGCAGGCCCTTGGAGGGGGGTACCTACGAGCAGTACTTC
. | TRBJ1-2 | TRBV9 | CASSVGVDNYGYTF | TGTGCCAGCAGCGTAGGGGTCGATAACTATGGCTACACCTTC
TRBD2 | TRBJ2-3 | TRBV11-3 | CASSRGTSGRTDTQYF | TGTGCCAGCAGCCGCGGGACTAGCGGGAGGACAGATACGCAGTATTTT
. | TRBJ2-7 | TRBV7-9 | CASSSRDGLYEQYF | TGTGCCAGCAGCTCCCGGGACGGACTCTACGAGCAGTACTTC
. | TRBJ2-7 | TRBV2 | CASRTLIGPYEQYF | TGTGCCAGTCGCACACTCATCGGGCCCTACGAGCAGTACTTC
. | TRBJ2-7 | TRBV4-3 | CASSQDKGNRASGEQYF | TGCGCCAGCAGCCAAGACAAGGGGAACAGGGCCTCCGGTGAGCAGTACTTC
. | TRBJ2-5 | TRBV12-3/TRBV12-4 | CASSPGGRETQYF | TGTGCCAGCAGTCCGGGGGGCCGGGAGACCCAGTACTTC